These T cell receptor beta chains were read from a single sample in a study of cytomegalovirus exposure and HLA in healthy donors. Only in-frame clones appear in the TCRdb table, and some are missing; sequencing was by immunoSEQ multiplex PCR. Of 130,000 or so clones in the sample, 85% were seen once. The specimen sequenced was PBMCs. The source is a woman in her 30s in good health and CMV-seronegative. CDR3s include the opening cysteine and the closing phenylalanine or tryptophan. The D gene is left open where the match is weak.

V gene: TRBV6-1
D gene: -
J gene: TRBJ1-5
CDR3 protein: CASTSGTDNQPQHF

V gene: TRBV18
D gene: TRBD1
J gene: TRBJ1-5
CDR3 protein: CASSGQGNQPQHF

V gene: TRBV6-6
D gene: -
J gene: TRBJ2-3
CDR3 protein: CASSYTSTDTQYF

V gene: TRBV12-2
D gene: -
J gene: TRBJ1-2
CDR3 protein: CASRLEQGATF

V gene: TRBV7-8
D gene: -
J gene: TRBJ1-2
CDR3 protein: CASSLSQGLMDGYTF

V gene: TRBV19
D gene: TRBD2
J gene: TRBJ2-1
CDR3 protein: CASAPLNGGTYNEQFF

V gene: TRBV7-9
D gene: -
J gene: TRBJ2-3
CDR3 protein: CASSLGVGLTDTQYF

V gene: TRBV5-1
D gene: -
J gene: TRBJ2-2
CDR3 protein: CASSAPGQNTGELFF

V gene: TRBV4-1
D gene: TRBD1
J gene: TRBJ1-6
CDR3 protein: CASSSQTGFDNSPLHF

V gene: TRBV5-1
D gene: TRBD2
J gene: TRBJ2-1
CDR3 protein: CASRTGTINNEQFF

V gene: TRBV19
D gene: TRBD1
J gene: TRBJ1-6
CDR3 protein: CASSIDNRGGMNSPLHF

V gene: TRBV7-8
D gene: TRBD2
J gene: TRBJ2-1
CDR3 protein: CASSLRRGEGSYNEQFF

V gene: TRBV7-8
D gene: TRBD1
J gene: TRBJ1-5
CDR3 protein: CASSPSGQGNQPQHF

V gene: TRBV11-2
D gene: -
J gene: TRBJ2-1
CDR3 protein: CASSFGMGEQFF

V gene: TRBV11-3
D gene: TRBD1
J gene: TRBJ2-7
CDR3 protein: CASSLSGQVYEQYF

V gene: TRBV7-9
D gene: -
J gene: TRBJ1-2
CDR3 protein: CASSSGRDKNIYGYTF

V gene: TRBV7-3
D gene: TRBD2
J gene: TRBJ2-7
CDR3 protein: CASSLSGGASYEQYF

V gene: TRBV11-2
D gene: TRBD1
J gene: TRBJ1-2
CDR3 protein: CASTPGQGAWGYTF

V gene: TRBV6-1
D gene: TRBD1
J gene: TRBJ1-5
CDR3 protein: CASSETGGSNQPQHF

V gene: TRBV7-2
D gene: TRBD2
J gene: TRBJ2-2
CDR3 protein: CASSLQLAGGRAGELFF

V gene: TRBV15
D gene: TRBD2
J gene: TRBJ2-5
CDR3 protein: CATSLLAGGPETQYF

V gene: TRBV4-3
D gene: -
J gene: TRBJ2-1
CDR3 protein: CASSQGQGRHNEQFF

V gene: TRBV5-1
D gene: TRBD1
J gene: TRBJ1-6
CDR3 protein: CASSLAEGTGGLNSPLHF

V gene: TRBV30
D gene: -
J gene: TRBJ2-5
CDR3 protein: CAGTFQETQYF

V gene: TRBV19
D gene: TRBD1
J gene: TRBJ2-7
CDR3 protein: CASSTLGQVYGPLREQYF

V gene: TRBV2
D gene: -
J gene: TRBJ1-5
CDR3 protein: CASSRLGAGQPQHF

V gene: TRBV6-5
D gene: TRBD2
J gene: TRBJ2-1
CDR3 protein: CASSYAGGAIRREQFF

V gene: TRBV7-3
D gene: TRBD2
J gene: TRBJ2-7
CDR3 protein: CASSSYSGGSYEQYF

V gene: TRBV5-4
D gene: -
J gene: TRBJ2-1
CDR3 protein: CASSSQGGSYNEQFF

V gene: TRBV7-3
D gene: -
J gene: TRBJ2-5
CDR3 protein: CASSLGSRGNQETQYF

V gene: TRBV5-1
D gene: TRBD2
J gene: TRBJ2-1
CDR3 protein: CASSFGLAAPGNEQFF

V gene: TRBV7-2
D gene: TRBD1
J gene: TRBJ2-7
CDR3 protein: CASSRTGGGYEQYF

V gene: TRBV2
D gene: -
J gene: TRBJ1-2
CDR3 protein: CASSHDQDRGIGGYTF

V gene: TRBV6-6
D gene: TRBD2
J gene: TRBJ2-7
CDR3 protein: CASSYGSGGAYEQYF

V gene: TRBV7-9
D gene: TRBD1
J gene: TRBJ2-7
CDR3 protein: CASSLSYRGRDEQYF

V gene: TRBV5-1
D gene: TRBD1
J gene: TRBJ2-3
CDR3 protein: CASSYGTGGMDTQYF

V gene: TRBV7-2
D gene: TRBD1
J gene: TRBJ1-2
CDR3 protein: CASRTGQVLYGYTF

V gene: TRBV19
D gene: -
J gene: TRBJ1-5
CDR3 protein: CASSISGSGSSFNQPQHF

V gene: TRBV19
D gene: -
J gene: TRBJ2-1
CDR3 protein: CASSPDSAGYNEQFF

V gene: TRBV6-6
D gene: TRBD1
J gene: TRBJ1-2
CDR3 protein: CASSPRGQGFDYGYTF

V gene: TRBV15
D gene: TRBD2
J gene: TRBJ2-3
CDR3 protein: CATSLGTSGGADTQYF

V gene: TRBV9
D gene: TRBD1
J gene: TRBJ1-6
CDR3 protein: CASSVVAGQGESPLHF

V gene: TRBV19
D gene: TRBD1
J gene: TRBJ2-1
CDR3 protein: CASRPQGSSYNEQFF

V gene: TRBV18
D gene: -
J gene: TRBJ1-3
CDR3 protein: CASSPPGGDSGNTIYF

V gene: TRBV4-1
D gene: TRBD1
J gene: TRBJ2-7
CDR3 protein: CASSQDWAGTGVVQYF

V gene: TRBV27
D gene: TRBD1
J gene: TRBJ1-5
CDR3 protein: CASSLRTGLDRVGPQHF

V gene: TRBV14
D gene: TRBD1
J gene: TRBJ2-7
CDR3 protein: CASSQGLRQGLGYEQYF

V gene: TRBV6-6
D gene: -
J gene: TRBJ1-1
CDR3 protein: CASSLRSSVGTEAFF